This T cell receptor (beta chain) came from a study of metastatic and nonmetastatic thyroid tumors. All patients were treatment-naive before thyroid surgery. The CDR3 has 13 amino acids. Per the germline V gene, CDR1 is MNHNS and CDR2 is SASEGT. TCRdb re-analyzed the PCR reads through MiXCR. The profile shows 7,700 or so clones, 29% of them singletons. Many counts were recorded for this clone. A clone one base away is much larger, so this may be a read error. The sequence came from a female donor with papillary thyroid cancer or a benign thyroid nodule (not recorded which). Some clones in this sample may be carry-over from other donors' samples. The sequenced sample was tumor tissue. The chain couples TRBV6-1 to TRBJ1-4; D gene unclear. CDR3 amino acids: CASRGILDEELFF. For the CDR3, the DNA is TGTGCCAGCAGGGGGATTTTGGATGAAGAACTGTTTTTT.